The 17 T cell receptor beta chains reported below all come from one sample, sequenced in a study of metastatic and nonmetastatic thyroid tumors. Via MiXCR, TCRdb re-called the PCR reads. The sample includes 46,000 or so clones, roughly 15% of them seen just once. No patient received treatment before thyroid surgery. The source material was blood. The receptors derive from a female donor with papillary thyroid cancer or a benign thyroid nodule (not recorded which). Some clones in this sample may be carry-over from other donors' samples.

This clone has a handful of counts. The V gene is TRBV6-2 or TRBV6-3, the J gene TRBJ1-3, with D unresolved. The germline V and J ends were trimmed by 2 bases and 3 bases, with 8 bases remaining between them. This CDR3 is 14 amino acids long. The germline gives CDR1 MNHEY, CDR2 SVGEGT. In DNA, the CDR3 is TGTGCCAGCAGTTACGTATGGGTTGGAAACACCATATATTTT. Amino acid sequence: CASSYVWVGNTIYF.

The V gene is TRBV20-1, the J gene TRBJ2-7; TRBD2 aligns across 7 bases. Per the germline V gene, CDR1 is DFQATT and CDR2 is SNEGSKA (reference sequence). This CDR3 contains 14 residues. The V segment lost 3 bases and the J segment 0 bases; nucleotides outside the gene matches: 5. CDR3 region: CSARSSGNSYEQYF. CDR3 DNA sequence: TGCAGTGCTAGGTCCAGCGGGAACTCCTACGAGCAGTACTTC.

This clone was found many times. This chain uses TRBV11-1 with TRBJ1-1; tentative D call: TRBD1 (5 bases). V dropped 5 bases and J dropped 1 base, with 20 bases sitting between them. The CDR3 loop spans 17 amino acids. Per germline, CDR1 SGHAT and CDR2 FQDESV (reference sequence). The CDR3 region has the DNA TGTGCCAGCAGCCTCACCCGGGGGGGTTTTGGGAACACTGAAGCTTTCTTT. Translated: CASSLTRGGFGNTEAFF.

Turning to this clone: This sequence may be a read error, since a much larger clone differs from it by one base. The V gene is TRBV10-3, the J gene TRBJ2-5; 11 nucleotides agree with TRBD2. V lost 6 bases and J lost 4; bases outside the gene matches: 13. The germline gives CDR1 ENHRY, CDR2 SYGVKD. CDR3 length: 17 residues. The CDR3 loop is CAISEGCSGRAGETQYF. The CDR3 region has the DNA TGTGCCATCAGCGAGGGGTGTAGCGGGAGGGCCGGAGAGACCCAGTACTTC.

The table lists this clone with a few counts. At one boundary the junction diverges from the germline segment, which might be a read error. The chain has TRBV12-3 or TRBV12-4 and TRBJ2-7, with 8 nucleotides matching TRBD1. The CDR3 is 14 amino acids. CDR3 coding DNA: TGTGCCAGCAGTTCCGACAGGGGTCGTTACGAGCAGTGCTTC. Translated: CASSSDRGRYEQCF.

This clone was found many times. The J gene is TRBJ1-1, the V gene TRBV30; D is unclear. The CDR3 is made up of 13 amino acids. V gave up 4 bases and J gave up 1 base, with 10 bases separating them. Looked up from germline, CDR1 is GTSNPN and CDR2 is SVGIG (reference sequence). The CDR3 bases are TGTGCCTGGATGAGGTTGGCGAACACTGAAGCTTTCTTT. Translated, it gives CAWMRLANTEAFF.

The chain employs TRBV27 and TRBJ2-7; D gene ambiguous. V gave up 6 bases and J gave up 7 bases, with 22 bases separating them. Per germline, CDR1 MNHEY and CDR2 SMNVEV (reference sequence). The CDR3 is 15 amino acids. CDR3 DNA sequence: TGTGCCAGCAGACTTAGTATTCCCTACATCCGAGAGCAGTACTTC. This gives the protein CASRLSIPYIREQYF.

There are many counts of this clone. The chain is built from TRBV5-4 and TRBJ2-3; D gene ambiguous. Trimming took off 3 bases at V and 2 bases at J, with 4 bases between the two ends. The CDR3 totals 12 residues. Germline V gene data show CDR1 as SGHNT and CDR2 as YYREEE (reference sequence). The CDR3 loop is CASSSDTDTQYF. CDR3 DNA sequence: TGTGCCAGCAGCTCCGACACAGATACGCAGTATTTT.

This clone has at least ten counts. Additional DNA sequences in this sample encode the identical CDR3. The V gene is TRBV12-3 or TRBV12-4, the J gene TRBJ1-2; D is ambiguous. This CDR3 is built from 12 residues. V was pared by 5 bases and J by 6 bases, with 10 bases between. The CDR3 DNA reads as TGTGCCAGCAGTCTAAATCGGGATGGCTACACCTTC. Its protein is CASSLNRDGYTF.

The genes are TRBV6-1 and TRBJ1-3; no reliable D call. Between the trimmed V and J ends, which lost 6 bases and 6 bases, there was a span of 18 bases. This CDR3 spans 15 amino acids. Germline V gene sequence: CDR1 MNHNS, CDR2 SASEGT. The CDR3 here is CASSLPQWAENTIYF. CDR3 nucleotide sequence: TGTGCCAGCAGCCTTCCTCAGTGGGCCGAAAACACCATATATTTT.

This clone showed up many times. Written as DNA, the CDR3 is TGTGCCAGCAGCCAAGGGGGTCCGGGACTGGTTAGCACAGATACGCAGTATTTT. Its protein product is CASSQGGPGLVSTDTQYF. The J gene is TRBJ2-3, the V gene TRBV4-2; tentative D call: TRBD2 (6 bases). V gave up 1 base and J gave up 0 bases, with 17 bases separating them. This CDR3 is 18 amino acids long. CDR1 LGHNA and CDR2 YNFKEQ come from the germline V gene.

This clone appeared many times. The V and J genes are TRBV5-1 and TRBJ2-5; possibly TRBD1 or TRBD2 for D (5 bases each). This CDR3 contains 16 residues. V was clipped by 0 bases and J by 4 bases, with 16 bases between them. The germline CDR1 and CDR2 sequences are SGHRS and YFSETQ. The CDR3 nucleotides are TGCGCCAGCAGCTTGGCTGGGGCCGGGAAAGGAGAGACCCAGTACTTC. Translation: CASSLAGAGKGETQYF.

This clone was observed at least ten times. The J gene is TRBJ1-2, the V gene TRBV15, with a tentative D call TRBD1 (6 bases). The germline V gene has CDR1 LNHNV and CDR2 YYDKDF (reference sequence). The CDR3 covers 17 residues. Trimming removed 2 bases from V and 1 base from J, with 17 bases in between. DNA for the CDR3: TGTGCCACCAGCAGACCCAGGGCAGGGGCTATTAACTATGGCTACACCTTC. It yields the protein CATSRPRAGAINYGYTF.

The chain recombines TRBV20-1 with TRBJ2-2; the D gene is possibly TRBD1 (6 bases). V was trimmed by 6 bases and J by 4 bases, leaving 15 bases between them. The CDR3 covers 14 residues. The germline V gene encodes CDR1 DFQATT and CDR2 SNEGSKA (reference sequence). The CDR3 sequence: CSALGQGSTGELFF. Here the CDR3 DNA reads TGCAGTGCCTTAGGGCAGGGGAGCACCGGGGAGCTGTTTTTT.

This clone was counted ten times or more. V usage is TRBV2 and J usage is TRBJ2-3, with D possibly TRBD1 on 5 matching bases. The CDR3 is 13 amino acids. V lost 6 bases and J 0 bases, leaving 7 bases between the germline ends. The germline V gene encodes CDR1 SNHLY and CDR2 FYNNEI. The CDR3 nucleotides read TGTGCCAGCAGCAGACAGAGCACAGATACGCAGTATTTT. Translation: CASSRQSTDTQYF.

This clone was detected many times. The J gene is TRBJ1-2, the V gene TRBV10-1; the D gene is possibly TRBD1 (5 bases). The CDR3 sequence is 14 residues long. V lost 0 bases to trimming and J lost 4 bases, with 9 bases between them. Germline V gene lookup returns CDR1 WNHNN and CDR2 SYGVQD (reference sequence). The CDR3 loop reads CASSESRQGYGYTF. CDR3 sequence (DNA): TGCGCCAGCAGTGAGTCGAGGCAGGGCTATGGCTACACCTTC.

A few counts support this clone. The rearrangement joins TRBV5-8 to TRBJ2-3, with D possibly TRBD2 on 5 matching bases. This CDR3 is built from 14 residues. Germline assignment: CDR1 SGHTS and CDR2 YDEGEE. V was clipped by 4 bases and J by 5 bases, with 14 bases between them. The CDR3 here is CASSLRLLQDTQYF. The CDR3 DNA follows: TGTGCCAGCAGCCTCCGACTACTCCAAGATACGCAGTATTTT. The full variable domain, with the rest looked up from reference TRBV5-8 and TRBJ2-3, is EAGVTQSPTHLIKTRGQQATLRCSPISGHTSVYWYQQALGLGLQFLLWYDEGEERNRGNFPPRFSGRQFPNYSSELNVNALELEDSALYLCASSLRLLQDTQYFGPGTRLTVL.